The present T cell receptor beta chain was sequenced within a study of cytomegalovirus exposure and HLA in healthy donors. The table lists this clone with a few counts. The antigen remains unidentified. Overall study findings and caveats: DRB1 showed the most TCR associations and HLA-C the fewest in a later analysis, as rates varied by HLA locus. The authors reported that TCR beta sequences could predict HLA-A and HLA-B alleles. These predictions were accurate for most subjects in the first cohort. Most TCRs appeared rarely, but some public TCRs recurred in many donors. Later analysis identified about 18,000 TCR beta sequences associated with HLA alleles, using a false discovery rate threshold of 0.05.

PCR was performed using 60 Vbeta and 13 Jbeta primers. TCRdb's copy holds only in-frame clones and misses some; the assay was immunoSEQ multiplex PCR. The sample holds 110,000 to 150,000 clones; 80% are singletons and the top ten take around 4.3%. Per the germline V gene, CDR1 is SGDLS and CDR2 is YYNGEE. Between the trimmed V and J ends, which lost 10 bases and 11 bases, there was a span of 21 bases. The CDR3 runs to 12 residues. This clonotype was obtained from a man aged 35 to 55 in good health and CMV-seronegative. The material sequenced was PBMCs. This chain joins TRBV9 and TRBJ1-2, with D uncertain. CDR3 DNA: TGTGCCCCCATTTGCCGTCTCAGGTCTTACACCTTC. It codes for CAPICRLRSYTF.